This T cell receptor beta chain was retrieved from a study of T cell responses to AZD1222 COVID-19 vaccine. Study findings and constraints: Repertoire sampling happened only post peak T cell response. At 160-218 and 743-854, vaccine-associated CD4 TCRs were dominant, and they spanned spike. Per reports, nearly half of all spike-specific TCRs target regions that are unmutated in variants.

A word on this clone: No antigen is known for it.

Produced via immunoSEQ multiplex PCR; TCRdb's table is partial and in-frame only. The data show roughly 180,000 clones, with around 94% seen just once and roughly 1.7% held by the top ten. Germline V gene data show CDR1 as SNHLY and CDR2 as FYNNEI. The CDR3 is made up of 14 amino acids. This chain uses TRBV2 with TRBJ2-3; TRBD1 matches 8 bases. This specimen was peripheral blood, taken 28 days after the second AZD1222 dose. The TCR comes from an adult who received the AZD1222 COVID-19 vaccine. CDR3 nucleotides: TGTACCACTCCGATGGACAGGGGCACAGATACGCAGTATTTT. Its protein product is CTTPMDRGTDTQYF.